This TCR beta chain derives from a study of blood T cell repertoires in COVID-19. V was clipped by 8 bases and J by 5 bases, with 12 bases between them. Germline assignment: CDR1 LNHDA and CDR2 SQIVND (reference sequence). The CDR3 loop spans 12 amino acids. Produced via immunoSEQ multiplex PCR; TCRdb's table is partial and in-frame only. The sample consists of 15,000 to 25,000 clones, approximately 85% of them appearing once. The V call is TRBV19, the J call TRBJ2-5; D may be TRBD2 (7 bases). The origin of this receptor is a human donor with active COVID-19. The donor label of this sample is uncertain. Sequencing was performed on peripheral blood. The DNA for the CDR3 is TGTGCCAGTCGAGGGGGAGGGGAGACCCAGTACTTC. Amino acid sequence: CASRGGGETQYF.